This T cell receptor (beta chain) is from a study of blood T cells in healthy people across ages (dated by TCRdb to about 2015). As for the study more broadly: Template switching captured roughly one uniquely barcoded TCR beta cDNA molecule per two T cells in model experiments. Using deep sequencing normalized with unique cDNA molecular identifiers, the study measured how TCR beta repertoire diversity changes with age. The donors were split into four age groups: young (average around 16 years), middle-aged (roughly 42), aged (approximately 60) and long-lived (approximately 80). To avoid experimental bias, donors of different ages were distributed randomly across sequencing lanes. The study analyzed two additional independent replicas of 1 million unique cDNA reads from the same blood draw for two donors, one aged 18 to 30 and one aged 80 or older. General findings and caveats noted by the study authors: Compared with the aged group, the long-lived group had more naive CD4+ T cells, fewer expanded clones and increased TCR diversity, a pattern suggesting age selection. Since profiling was done on bulk unsorted PBMCs, naive and antigen-experienced compartments could not be conclusively compared. As age increased, observed TCR beta diversity per million T cells dropped in a roughly linear way, and a significant reduction was already evident by age approximately 40. There was a strong correlation between observed TCR beta diversity and the percentage of naive T cells measured by flow cytometry. The CMV infection status of donors was not known, potentially confounding age-related changes in expanded clonotypes. Estimates of total diversity based on one million sequenced T cells were considered lower bounds and underestimates.

This clonotype was counted a few times. Its antigen specificity is not known. Base qualities are not provided; no much larger clone lies one nucleotide away. To prepare the library, 5' RACE was applied. Sequencer: Illumina HiSeq 2500. A second PCR of about 7 to 12 cycles was run with a J-beta primer mix and a sample-barcoded 5' primer. Each TCR beta cDNA molecule received a unique molecular identifier from a template-switch 5' adaptor carrying 12 random nucleotides. At least 2.5 million CDR3-containing paired-end reads were obtained from each sample. The Mint cDNA synthesis kit, primed by a TRBC-specific oligonucleotide, was used to synthesize first-strand cDNA from all RNA. Following uracil-DNA glycosylase treatment, a first 18-cycle PCR with universal primers M1SS and BC2_uni_R was performed on all cDNA. The authors' pipeline ran thus. Each sample was normalized by randomly selecting 1 million high-quality reads, each carrying a distinct molecular identifier. Instead of being binned into consensus sequences, reads with shared molecular identifiers were discarded. MiTCR, with a Q25 quality threshold and the strictest error-elimination algorithm, was used for CDR3 identification, clonotype clustering and error correction. A nonparametric unseen species model with Euler transformation was used to estimate a lower bound on total TCR beta diversity. In TCRdb, the public reads were trimmed at Q25 with fastp and aligned with MiXCR, with productive beta chains retained. Every entry covers one CDR3 protein and lists the most common genes and DNA from its rows. The V and J calls here are based on TCRdb, not the publication. The sample includes 550,000 to 750,000 distinct CDR3 sequences, with more than 20% observed a single time. Jointly, the top ten make up approximately 3.7% of the sample.

The germline V gene gives CDR1 as SQVTM and CDR2 as ANQGSEA. Cut back by 6 bases and 2 bases, the V and J ends lie 16 bases apart. There are 14 amino acids in the CDR3, from cysteine to phenylalanine inclusive. Only the CDR3 portion is preserved as DNA: 42 bases, with reading frame beginning at the first base. Donors were approximately 42 systemically healthy Caucasian individuals from Russia aged about 6 to 100 years. About 10 milliliters of peripheral blood were drawn from each donor into EDTA-treated Vacutainer tubes. Ficoll-Paque density-gradient centrifugation was used to isolate PBMCs, with at least 6.5 million per sample. Total RNA, at least 6 micrograms per sample, was extracted from PBMCs with Trizol reagent. Naive CD45RAhigh/CD27high T cell percentages were measured by flow cytometry on a PBMC aliquot from every donor.

Specimen: blood. The chain employs TRBV29-1 and TRBJ2-5; a weak D assignment points to TRBD1 (6 bases agree). This TCR derives from a man between 70 and 80 years old in good health. CDR3 protein: CSVADRKLQETQYF. The DNA sequence is given as TGCAGCGTAGCGGACAGAAAACTACAAGAGACCCAGTACTTC.